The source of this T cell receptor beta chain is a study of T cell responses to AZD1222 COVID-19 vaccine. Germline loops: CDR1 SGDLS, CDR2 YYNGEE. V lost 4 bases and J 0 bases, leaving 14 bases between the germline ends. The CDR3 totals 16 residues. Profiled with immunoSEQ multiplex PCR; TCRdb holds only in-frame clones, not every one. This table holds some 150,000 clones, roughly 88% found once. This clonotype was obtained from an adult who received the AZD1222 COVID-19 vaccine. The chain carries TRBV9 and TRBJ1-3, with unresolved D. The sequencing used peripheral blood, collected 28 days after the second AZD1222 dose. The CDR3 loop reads CASSPQTTSSGNTIYF. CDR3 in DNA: TGTGCCAGCAGCCCCCAAACTACGAGCTCTGGAAACACCATATATTTT. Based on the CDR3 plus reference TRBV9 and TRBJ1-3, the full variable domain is DSGVTQTPKHLITATGQRVTLRCSPRSGDLSVYWYQQSLDQGLQFLIQYYNGEERAKGNILERFSAQQFPDLHSELNLSSLELGDSALYFCASSPQTTSSGNTIYFGEGSWLTVV.